This is a list of T cell receptor beta chains from one sample in a study of blood T cell repertoires in COVID-19. Profiling relied on immunoSEQ multiplex PCR, and the TCRdb table lists in-frame clones only, not all of them. Of approximately 280,000 clones in the sample, roughly 85% were seen once. Sequenced: peripheral blood. These receptors came from a man aged 45-65 years with active or convalescent COVID-19. Each CDR3 is given without its conserved first and last residue. The order of the fields is V gene, J gene, CDR3 protein.

>TRBV5-4|TRBJ2-1
ASSPGGQSNEQF
>TRBV30|TRBJ2-7
AWNRLAGNEQY
>TRBV6-4|TRBJ2-7
ASSDLGAGDSYEQY
>TRBV12-3/TRBV12-4|TRBJ1-2
ASSPTTGYGYT
>TRBV5-1|TRBJ2-1
ASSWTGDPFYNEQF
>TRBV14|TRBJ1-1
ASSLAGQNTEAF
>TRBV6-1|TRBJ1-5
ASSEVRFGNQPQH
>TRBV11-2|TRBJ2-2
ASSVSRGQVGPGELF
>TRBV4-3|TRBJ2-7
ASSQRAGYEQY
>TRBV2|TRBJ1-5
ASREGTTGPQH
>TRBV19|TRBJ2-1
ASRSDYSYNEQF
>TRBV10-1|TRBJ1-1
ASSKSQGLEAF
>TRBV4-2|TRBJ1-1
ASSRRDRGNTEAF
>TRBV13|TRBJ1-2
ASSLQGTLYGYT
>TRBV20-1|TRBJ2-1
SALQGEQF
>TRBV10-3|TRBJ1-3
AIAGQGINTIY
>TRBV6-2/TRBV6-3|TRBJ2-1
ASSRREGSEQF
>TRBV5-6|TRBJ2-3
ASSLGLAGATDTQY
>TRBV27|TRBJ2-5
ASSLSDRAKTQY
>TRBV4-1|TRBJ2-1
ASSRVGRGIYNEQF